This T cell receptor (beta chain) was documented in a study of shared clonotypes between healthy human individuals. Study outcomes and limitations: Estimated clonotype richness was generally higher in naive than memory subsets. Blood was the only sampled material, and tissue repertoires likely differ. In a few donors, around 5.5% of naive CD4 clonotypes appeared in common.

CD4+ cell separation produced CD45RA+ naive and CD45RA-negative memory subsets. Comment on this clone: What it binds is not known.

This table comes from immunoSEQ multiplex PCR, and its TCRdb copy is limited to in-frame clones, with some not included. The sample has about 960,000 clones, less than 85% seen once. V lost 0 bases to trimming and J lost 7 bases, with 10 bases between them. The CDR3 has 14 amino acids. Germline V gives CDR1 GTSNPN, CDR2 SVGIG (reference sequence). The V gene is TRBV30, the J gene TRBJ1-6; a weak D match, TRBD1 (5 bases). This receptor was obtained from a man younger than 35 in good health. The sample taken for sequencing was memory CD4+ T cells sorted from blood. Subset in this sample: CD45RA-negative fraction. The CDR3 DNA follows: TGTGCCTGGAGTGTGGGACGGTTAAATTCACCCCTCCACTTT. It is translated as CAWSVGRLNSPLHF.